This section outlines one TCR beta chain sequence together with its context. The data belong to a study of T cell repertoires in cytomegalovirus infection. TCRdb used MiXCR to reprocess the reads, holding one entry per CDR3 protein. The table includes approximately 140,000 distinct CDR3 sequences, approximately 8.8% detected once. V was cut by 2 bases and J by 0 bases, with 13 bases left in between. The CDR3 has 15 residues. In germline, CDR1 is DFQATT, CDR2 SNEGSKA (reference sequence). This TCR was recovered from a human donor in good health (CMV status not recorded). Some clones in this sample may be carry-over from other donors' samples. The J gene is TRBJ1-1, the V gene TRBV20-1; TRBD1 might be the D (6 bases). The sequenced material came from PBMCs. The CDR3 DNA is TGCAGTGCTAGACCCCAGGGGCGGGTGAACACTGAAGCTTTCTTT. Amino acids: CSARPQGRVNTEAFF.